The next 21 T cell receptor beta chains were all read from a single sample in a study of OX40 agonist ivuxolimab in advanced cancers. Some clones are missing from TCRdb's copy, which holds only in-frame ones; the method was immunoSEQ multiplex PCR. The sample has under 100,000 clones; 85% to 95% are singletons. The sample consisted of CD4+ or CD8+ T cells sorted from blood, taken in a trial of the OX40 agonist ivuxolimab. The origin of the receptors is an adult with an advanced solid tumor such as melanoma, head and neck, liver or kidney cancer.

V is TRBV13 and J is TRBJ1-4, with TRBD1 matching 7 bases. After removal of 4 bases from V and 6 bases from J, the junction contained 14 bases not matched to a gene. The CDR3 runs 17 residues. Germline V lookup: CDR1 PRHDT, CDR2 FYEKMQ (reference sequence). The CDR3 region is CASSSDLLGGRDEKLFF. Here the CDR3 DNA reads TGTGCCAGCAGCTCCGACCTACTAGGGGGCAGAGATGAAAAACTGTTTTTT. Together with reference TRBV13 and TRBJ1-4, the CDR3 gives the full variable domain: AAGVIQSPRHLIKEKRETATLKCYPIPRHDTVYWYQQGPGQDPQFLISFYEKMQSDKGSIPDRFSAQQFSDYHSELNMSSLELGDSALYFCASSSDLLGGRDEKLFFGSGTQLSVL.

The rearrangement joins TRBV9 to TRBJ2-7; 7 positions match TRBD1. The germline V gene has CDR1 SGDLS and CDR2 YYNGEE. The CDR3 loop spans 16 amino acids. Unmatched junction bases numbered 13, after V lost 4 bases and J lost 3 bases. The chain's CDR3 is CASSPPSGQPIYEQYF. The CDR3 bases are TGTGCCAGCAGCCCACCGTCGGGACAGCCTATCTACGAGCAGTACTTC.

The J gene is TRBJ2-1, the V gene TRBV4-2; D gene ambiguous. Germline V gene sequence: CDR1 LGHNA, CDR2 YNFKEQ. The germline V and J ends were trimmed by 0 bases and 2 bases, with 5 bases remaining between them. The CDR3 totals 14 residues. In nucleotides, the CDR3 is TGTGCCAGCAGCCAAGAGAGGACCTACAATGAGCAGTTCTTC. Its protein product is CASSQERTYNEQFF.

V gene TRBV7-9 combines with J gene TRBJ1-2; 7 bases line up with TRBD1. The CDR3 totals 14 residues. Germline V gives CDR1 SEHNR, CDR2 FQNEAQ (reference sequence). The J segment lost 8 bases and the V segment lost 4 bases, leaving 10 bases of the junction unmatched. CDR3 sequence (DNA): TGTGCCAGCAGCTCAATTCACAGGGGAGAAGGCTACACCTTC. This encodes CASSSIHRGEGYTF.

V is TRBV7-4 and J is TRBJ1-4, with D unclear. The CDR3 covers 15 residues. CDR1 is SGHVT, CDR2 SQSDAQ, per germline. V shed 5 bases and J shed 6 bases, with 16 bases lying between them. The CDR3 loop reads CASSGRVPRDEKLFF. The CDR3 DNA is TGTGCCAGCAGCGGCCGGGTCCCACGTGATGAAAAACTGTTTTTT.

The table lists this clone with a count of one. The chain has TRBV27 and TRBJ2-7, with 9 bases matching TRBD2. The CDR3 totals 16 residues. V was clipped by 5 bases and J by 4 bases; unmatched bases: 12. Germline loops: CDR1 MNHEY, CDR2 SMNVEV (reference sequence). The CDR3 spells CASSRGLAGGPYEQYF. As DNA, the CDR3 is TGTGCCAGCAGTAGGGGACTAGCAGGGGGGCCGTACGAGCAGTACTTC.

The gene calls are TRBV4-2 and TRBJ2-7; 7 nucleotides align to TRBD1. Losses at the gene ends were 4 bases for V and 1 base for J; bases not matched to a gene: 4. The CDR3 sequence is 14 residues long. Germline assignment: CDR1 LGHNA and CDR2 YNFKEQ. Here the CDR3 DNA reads TGTGCCAGCAGCCCCGGGACAGAATCCTACGAGCAGTACTTC. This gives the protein CASSPGTESYEQYF.

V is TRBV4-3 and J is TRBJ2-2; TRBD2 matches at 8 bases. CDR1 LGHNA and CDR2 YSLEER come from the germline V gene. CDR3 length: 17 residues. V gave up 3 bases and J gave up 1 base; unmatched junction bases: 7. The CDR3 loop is CASSHPSGGRNTGELFF. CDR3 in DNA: TGCGCCAGCAGCCATCCCTCGGGGGGGCGGAACACCGGGGAGCTGTTTTTT.

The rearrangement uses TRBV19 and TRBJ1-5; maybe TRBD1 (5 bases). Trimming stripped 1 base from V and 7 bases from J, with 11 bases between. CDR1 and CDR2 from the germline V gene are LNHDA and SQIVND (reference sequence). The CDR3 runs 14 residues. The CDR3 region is CASSIALTAQPQHF. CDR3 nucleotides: TGTGCCAGTAGTATAGCGTTGACAGCCCAGCCCCAGCATTTT.

The CDR3 loop is CASSLIRGLNNEQFF. The CDR3 DNA sequence: TGTGCCAGCAGCTTAATTCGGGGCCTTAATAATGAGCAGTTCTTC. This chain links TRBV7-3 with TRBJ2-1; perhaps D is TRBD1 or TRBD2 (5 bases each). V shed 1 base and J shed 7 bases, with 14 bases lying between them. The CDR3 is 15 residues long. Germline CDR1 is SGHTA and CDR2 is FQGTGA.

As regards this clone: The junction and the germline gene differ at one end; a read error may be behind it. The DNA of the CDR3 is TGTGCTAGCAGTCCCGACAGGGGGGATACGCAGTATTTT. Its protein is CASSPDRGDTQYF. The gene calls are TRBV7-7 and TRBJ2-3, with TRBD1 matching 9 bases. From germline, CDR1 is SSHAT and CDR2 FNYEAQ (reference sequence). The CDR3 loop spans 13 amino acids.

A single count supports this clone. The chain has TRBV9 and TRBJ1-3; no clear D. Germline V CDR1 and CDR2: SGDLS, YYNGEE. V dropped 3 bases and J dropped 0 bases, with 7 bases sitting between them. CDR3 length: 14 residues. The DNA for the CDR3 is TGTGCCAGCAGCGCTCCAGGCTCTGGAAACACCATATATTTT. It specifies CASSAPGSGNTIYF.

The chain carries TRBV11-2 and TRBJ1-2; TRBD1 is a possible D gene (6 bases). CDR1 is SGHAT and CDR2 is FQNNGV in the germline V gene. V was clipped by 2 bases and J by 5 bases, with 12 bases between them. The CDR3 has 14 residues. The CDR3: CASSLWGTGYGYTF. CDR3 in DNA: TGTGCCAGCAGCTTATGGGGCACAGGGTATGGCTACACCTTC.

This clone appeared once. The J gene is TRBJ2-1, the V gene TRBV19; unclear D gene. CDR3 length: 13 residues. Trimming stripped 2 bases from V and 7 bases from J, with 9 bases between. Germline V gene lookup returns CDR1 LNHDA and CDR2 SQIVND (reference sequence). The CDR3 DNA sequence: TGTGCCAGTAGTATAATCGTTTGGAATGAGCAGTTCTTC. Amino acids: CASSIIVWNEQFF.

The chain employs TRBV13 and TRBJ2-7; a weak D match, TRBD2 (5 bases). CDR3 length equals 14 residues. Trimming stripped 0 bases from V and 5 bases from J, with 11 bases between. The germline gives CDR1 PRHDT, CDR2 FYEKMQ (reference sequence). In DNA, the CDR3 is TGTGCCAGCAGCTTAGGCGGAGGAGGCCACGAGCAGTACTTC. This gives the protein CASSLGGGGHEQYF.

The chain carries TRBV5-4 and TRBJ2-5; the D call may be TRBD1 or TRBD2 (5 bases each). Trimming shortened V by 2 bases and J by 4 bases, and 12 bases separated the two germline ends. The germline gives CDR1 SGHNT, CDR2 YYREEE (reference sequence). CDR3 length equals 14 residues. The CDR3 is CASSFGGDGETQYF. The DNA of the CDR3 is TGTGCCAGCAGCTTTGGGGGAGACGGAGAGACCCAGTACTTC.

The CDR3 region is CASSSPGTRSEYEQYF. The CDR3 coding sequence is TGTGCCAGCAGCTCCCCCGGGACGAGATCTGAGTACGAGCAGTACTTC. The V gene is TRBV7-9, the J gene TRBJ2-7, with D possibly being TRBD1 or TRBD2 (5 bases each). Germline V CDR1 and CDR2: SEHNR, FQNEAQ (reference sequence). The CDR3 extends over 16 amino acids. V was cut by 4 bases and J by 4 bases, with 20 bases left in between.

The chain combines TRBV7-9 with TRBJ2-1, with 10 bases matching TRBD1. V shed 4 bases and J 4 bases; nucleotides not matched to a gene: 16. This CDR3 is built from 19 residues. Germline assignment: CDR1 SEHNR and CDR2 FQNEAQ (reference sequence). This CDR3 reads CASSSKPSLDRGPYNEQFF. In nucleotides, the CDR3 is TGTGCCAGCAGCTCAAAACCGTCTCTCGACAGGGGGCCTTACAATGAGCAGTTCTTC. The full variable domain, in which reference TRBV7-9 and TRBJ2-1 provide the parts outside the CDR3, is DTGVSQNPRHKITKRGQNVTFRCDPISEHNRLYWYRQTLGQGPEFLTYFQNEAQLEKSRLLSDRFSAERPKGSFSTLEIQRTEQGDSAMYLCASSSKPSLDRGPYNEQFFGPGTRLTVL.

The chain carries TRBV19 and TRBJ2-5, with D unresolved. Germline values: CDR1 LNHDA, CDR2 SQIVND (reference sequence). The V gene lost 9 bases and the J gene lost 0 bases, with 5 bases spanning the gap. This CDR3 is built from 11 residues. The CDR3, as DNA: TGTGCCAGGGAGAACCAAGAGACCCAGTACTTC. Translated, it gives CARENQETQYF.

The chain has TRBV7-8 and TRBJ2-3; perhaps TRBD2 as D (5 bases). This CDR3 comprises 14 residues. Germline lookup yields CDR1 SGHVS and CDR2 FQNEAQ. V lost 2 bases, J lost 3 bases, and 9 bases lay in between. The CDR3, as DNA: TGTGCCAGCAGCTTATTACTAGGAACAGATACGCAGTATTTT. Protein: CASSLLLGTDTQYF.

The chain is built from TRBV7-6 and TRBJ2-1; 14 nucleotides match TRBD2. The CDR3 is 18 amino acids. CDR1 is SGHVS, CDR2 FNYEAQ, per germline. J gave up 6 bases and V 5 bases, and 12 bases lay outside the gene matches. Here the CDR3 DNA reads TGTGCCAGCAGCACCCTGACTAGCGGGGGGGCTTATAGCAATGAGCAGTTCTTC. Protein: CASSTLTSGGAYSNEQFF.